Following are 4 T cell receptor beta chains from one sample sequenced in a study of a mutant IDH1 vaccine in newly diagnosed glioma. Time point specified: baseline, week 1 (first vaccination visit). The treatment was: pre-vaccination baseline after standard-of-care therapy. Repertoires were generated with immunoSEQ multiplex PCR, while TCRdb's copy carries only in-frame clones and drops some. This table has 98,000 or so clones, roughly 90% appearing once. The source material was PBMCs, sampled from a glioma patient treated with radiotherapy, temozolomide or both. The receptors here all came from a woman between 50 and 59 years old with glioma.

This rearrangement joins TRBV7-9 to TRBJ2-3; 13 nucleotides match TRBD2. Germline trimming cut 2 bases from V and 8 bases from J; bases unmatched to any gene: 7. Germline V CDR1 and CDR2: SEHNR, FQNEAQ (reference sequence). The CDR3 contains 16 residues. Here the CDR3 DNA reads TGTGCCAGCAGCTTAACTAGCGGGAGGGCGATGGGTACGCAGTATTTT. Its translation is CASSLTSGRAMGTQYF.

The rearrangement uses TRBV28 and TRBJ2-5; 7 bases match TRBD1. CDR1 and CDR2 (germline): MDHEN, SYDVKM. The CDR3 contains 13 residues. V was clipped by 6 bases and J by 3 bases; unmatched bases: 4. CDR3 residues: CASRRQGEETQYF. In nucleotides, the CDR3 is TGTGCCAGCAGGCGACAGGGTGAAGAGACCCAGTACTTC.

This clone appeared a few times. CDR3 amino acids: CSVEQAGVYEQYF. The CDR3 nucleotides read TGCAGCGTTGAACAAGCGGGAGTCTACGAGCAGTACTTC. This chain uses TRBV29-1 with TRBJ2-7, with TRBD2 matching 8 bases. This CDR3 contains 13 residues. Germline V gene sequence: CDR1 SQVTM, CDR2 ANQGSEA. Losses at the gene ends were 2 bases for V and 3 bases for J; bases not matched to a gene: 3.

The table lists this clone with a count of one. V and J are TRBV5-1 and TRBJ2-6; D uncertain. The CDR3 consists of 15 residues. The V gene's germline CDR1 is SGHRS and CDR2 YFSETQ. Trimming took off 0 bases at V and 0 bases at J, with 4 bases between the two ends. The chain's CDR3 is CASSLESSGANVLTF. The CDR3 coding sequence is TGCGCCAGCAGCTTGGAGTCCTCTGGGGCCAACGTCCTGACTTTC.